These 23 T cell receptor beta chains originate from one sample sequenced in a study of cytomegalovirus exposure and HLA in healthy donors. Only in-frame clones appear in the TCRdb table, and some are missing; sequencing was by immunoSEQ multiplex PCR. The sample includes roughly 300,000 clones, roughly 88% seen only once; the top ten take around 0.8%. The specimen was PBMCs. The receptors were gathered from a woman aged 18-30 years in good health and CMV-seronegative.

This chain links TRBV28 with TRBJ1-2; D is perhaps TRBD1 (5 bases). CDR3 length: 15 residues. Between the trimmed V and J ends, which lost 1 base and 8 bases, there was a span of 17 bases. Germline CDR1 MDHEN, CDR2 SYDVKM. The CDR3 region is CASSLSPEQGSGYTF. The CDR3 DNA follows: TGTGCCAGCAGTTTATCCCCCGAGCAGGGCTCGGGCTACACCTTC.

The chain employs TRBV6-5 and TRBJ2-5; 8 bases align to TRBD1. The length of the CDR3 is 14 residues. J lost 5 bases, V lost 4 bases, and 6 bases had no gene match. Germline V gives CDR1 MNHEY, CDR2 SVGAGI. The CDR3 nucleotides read TGTGCCAGCAGTTCAATAACAGGGGGGGAGACCCAGTACTTC. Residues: CASSSITGGETQYF.

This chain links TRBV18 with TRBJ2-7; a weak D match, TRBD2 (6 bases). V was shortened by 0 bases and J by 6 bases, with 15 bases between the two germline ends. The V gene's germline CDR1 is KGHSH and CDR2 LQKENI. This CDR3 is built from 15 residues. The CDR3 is CASSPPLLANGEQYF. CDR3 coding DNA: TGTGCCAGCTCACCACCTCTACTAGCCAACGGCGAGCAGTACTTC. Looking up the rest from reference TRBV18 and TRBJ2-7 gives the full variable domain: NAGVMQNPRHLVRRRGQEARLRCSPMKGHSHVYWYRQLPEEGLKFMVYLQKENIIDESGMPKERFSAEFPKEGPSILRIQQVVRGDSAAYFCASSPPLLANGEQYFGPGTRLTVT.

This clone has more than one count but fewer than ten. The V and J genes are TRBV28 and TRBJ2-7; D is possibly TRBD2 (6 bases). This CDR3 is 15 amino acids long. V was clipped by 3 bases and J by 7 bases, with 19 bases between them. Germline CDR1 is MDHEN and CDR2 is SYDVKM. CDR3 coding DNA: TGTGCCAGCAGTTTGGGAGGCGGCCCTACGTGGGAGCAGTACTTC. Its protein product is CASSLGGGPTWEQYF.

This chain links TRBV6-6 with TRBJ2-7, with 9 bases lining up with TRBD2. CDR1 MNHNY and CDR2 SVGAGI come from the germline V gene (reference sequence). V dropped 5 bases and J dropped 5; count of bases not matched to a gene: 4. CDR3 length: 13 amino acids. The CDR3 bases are TGTGCCAGCAGTGAGCGGGAGGTTAACGAGCAGTACTTC. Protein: CASSEREVNEQYF.

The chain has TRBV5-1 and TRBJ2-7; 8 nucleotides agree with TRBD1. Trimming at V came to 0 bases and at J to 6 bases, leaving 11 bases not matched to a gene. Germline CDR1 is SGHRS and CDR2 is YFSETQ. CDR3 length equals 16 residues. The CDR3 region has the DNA TGCGCCAGCAGCTTGGATGCAGGGGGCGCATATGCCGAGCAGTACTTC. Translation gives CASSLDAGGAYAEQYF.

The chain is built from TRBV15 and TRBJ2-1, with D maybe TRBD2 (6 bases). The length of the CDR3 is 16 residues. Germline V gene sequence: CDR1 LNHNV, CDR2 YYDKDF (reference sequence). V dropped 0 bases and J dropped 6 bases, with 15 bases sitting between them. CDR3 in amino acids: CATSRDATGSLNEQFF. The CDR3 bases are TGTGCCACCAGCAGAGATGCGACCGGGAGTCTCAATGAGCAGTTCTTC. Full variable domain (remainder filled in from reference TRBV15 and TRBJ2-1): DAMVIQNPRYQVTQFGKPVTLSCSQTLNHNVMYWYQQKSSQAPKLLFHYYDKDFNNEADTPDNFQSRRPNTSFCFLDIRSPGLGDTAMYLCATSRDATGSLNEQFFGPGTRLTVL.

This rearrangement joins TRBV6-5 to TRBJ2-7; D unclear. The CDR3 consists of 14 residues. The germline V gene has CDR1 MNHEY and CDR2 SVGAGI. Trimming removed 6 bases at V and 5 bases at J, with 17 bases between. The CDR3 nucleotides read TGTGCCAGCAGACGCCTGACCCTTCAGGACGAGCAGTACTTC. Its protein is CASRRLTLQDEQYF.

The CDR3 region has the DNA TGTGCCAGCTCACCACGTGGTGATGGAGACTATGGCTACACCTTC. Residues: CASSPRGDGDYGYTF. This sequence joins TRBV18 and TRBJ1-2; D unclear. Germline V gene sequence: CDR1 KGHSH, CDR2 LQKENI. V was clipped by 1 base and J by 3 bases, with 12 bases between them. The CDR3 spans 15 residues.

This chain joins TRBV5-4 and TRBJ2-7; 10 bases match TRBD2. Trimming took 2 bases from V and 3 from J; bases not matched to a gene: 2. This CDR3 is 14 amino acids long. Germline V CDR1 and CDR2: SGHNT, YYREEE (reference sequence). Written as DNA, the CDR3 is TGTGCCAGCAGCTTTGTAGCGGGAGGCTACGAGCAGTACTTC. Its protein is CASSFVAGGYEQYF.

In nucleotides, the CDR3 is TGTGCCAGCAGCCCTAGCGGGCAGAGATATGGCTACACCTTC. Translating gives CASSPSGQRYGYTF. The rearrangement uses TRBV9 and TRBJ1-2, with D unclear. Germline V gives CDR1 SGDLS, CDR2 YYNGEE. Trimming stripped 4 bases from V and 5 bases from J, with 15 bases between. The CDR3 extends over 14 amino acids.

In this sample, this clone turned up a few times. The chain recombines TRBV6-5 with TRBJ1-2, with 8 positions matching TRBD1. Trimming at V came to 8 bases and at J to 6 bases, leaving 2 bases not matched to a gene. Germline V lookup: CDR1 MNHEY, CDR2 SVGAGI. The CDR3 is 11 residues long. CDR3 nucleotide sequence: TGTGCCAGCGGACAGGGAAATGGCTACACCTTC. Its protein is CASGQGNGYTF.

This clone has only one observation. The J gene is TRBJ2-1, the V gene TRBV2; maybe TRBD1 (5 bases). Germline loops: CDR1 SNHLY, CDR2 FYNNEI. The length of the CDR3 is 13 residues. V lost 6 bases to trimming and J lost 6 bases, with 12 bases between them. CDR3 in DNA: TGTGCCAGCAGACAGGTGAACCTCAATGAGCAGTTCTTC. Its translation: CASRQVNLNEQFF.

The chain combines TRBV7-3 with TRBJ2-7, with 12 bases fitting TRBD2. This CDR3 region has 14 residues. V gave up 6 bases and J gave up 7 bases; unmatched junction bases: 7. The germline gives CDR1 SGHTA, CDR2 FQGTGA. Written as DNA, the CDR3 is TGTGCCAGCAGGCGACTAGCGGGAGTGGAAGAGCAGTACTTC. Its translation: CASRRLAGVEEQYF.

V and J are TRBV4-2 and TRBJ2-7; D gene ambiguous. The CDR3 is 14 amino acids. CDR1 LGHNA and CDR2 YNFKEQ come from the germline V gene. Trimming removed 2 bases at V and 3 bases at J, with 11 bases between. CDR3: CASSQRGGIYEQYF. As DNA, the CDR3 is TGTGCCAGCAGCCAACGAGGCGGTATCTACGAGCAGTACTTC.

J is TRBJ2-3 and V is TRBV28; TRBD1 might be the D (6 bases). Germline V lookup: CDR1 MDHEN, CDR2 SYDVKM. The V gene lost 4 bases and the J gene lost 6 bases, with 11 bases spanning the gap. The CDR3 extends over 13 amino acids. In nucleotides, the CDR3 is TGTGCCAGCAGTTCTCTCCAGGGGGATACGCAGTATTTT. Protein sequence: CASSSLQGDTQYF.

In nucleotides, the CDR3 is TGTGCCAGCAGTGAAGCGGGAGGGCCGCACGAGCAGTACTTC. Translating it yields CASSEAGGPHEQYF. J is TRBJ2-7 and V is TRBV2, with 7 bases matching TRBD2. Germline-derived CDR1 and CDR2 are SNHLY and FYNNEI. Losses at the gene ends were 0 bases for V and 5 bases for J; bases not matched to a gene: 4. The CDR3 extends over 14 amino acids.

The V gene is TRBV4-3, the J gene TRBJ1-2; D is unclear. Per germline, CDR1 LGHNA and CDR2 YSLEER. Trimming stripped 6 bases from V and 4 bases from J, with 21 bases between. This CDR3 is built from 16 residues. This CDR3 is CASRPTSAGEAYGYTF. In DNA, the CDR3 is TGCGCCAGCAGGCCTACTTCGGCGGGCGAAGCCTATGGCTACACCTTC.

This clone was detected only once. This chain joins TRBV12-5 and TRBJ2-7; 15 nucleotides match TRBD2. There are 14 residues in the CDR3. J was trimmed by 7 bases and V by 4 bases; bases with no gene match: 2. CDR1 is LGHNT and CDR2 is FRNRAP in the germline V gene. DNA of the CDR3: TGTGCTAGTGGTTCGGGACTAGCGGGAGGTGAGCAGTACTTC. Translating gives CASGSGLAGGEQYF. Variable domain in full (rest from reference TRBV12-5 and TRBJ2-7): DARVTQTPRHKVTEMGQEVTMRCQPILGHNTVFWYRQTMMQGLELLAYFRNRAPLDDSGMPKDRFSAEMPDATLATLKIQPSEPRDSAVYFCASGSGLAGGEQYFGPGTRLTVT.

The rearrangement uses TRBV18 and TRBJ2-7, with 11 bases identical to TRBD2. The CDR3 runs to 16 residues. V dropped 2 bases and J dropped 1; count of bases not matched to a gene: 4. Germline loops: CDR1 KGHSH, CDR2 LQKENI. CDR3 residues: CASSPLLAGASYEQYF. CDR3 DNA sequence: TGTGCCAGCTCACCATTACTAGCGGGAGCGTCCTACGAGCAGTACTTC.

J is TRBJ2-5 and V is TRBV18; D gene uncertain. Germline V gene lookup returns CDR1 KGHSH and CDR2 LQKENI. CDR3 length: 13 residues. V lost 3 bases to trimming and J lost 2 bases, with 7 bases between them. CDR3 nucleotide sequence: TGTGCCAGCTCACCGTCCCGTCAAGAGACCCAGTACTTC. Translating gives CASSPSRQETQYF. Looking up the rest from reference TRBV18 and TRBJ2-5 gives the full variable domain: NAGVMQNPRHLVRRRGQEARLRCSPMKGHSHVYWYRQLPEEGLKFMVYLQKENIIDESGMPKERFSAEFPKEGPSILRIQQVVRGDSAAYFCASSPSRQETQYFGPGTRLLVL.

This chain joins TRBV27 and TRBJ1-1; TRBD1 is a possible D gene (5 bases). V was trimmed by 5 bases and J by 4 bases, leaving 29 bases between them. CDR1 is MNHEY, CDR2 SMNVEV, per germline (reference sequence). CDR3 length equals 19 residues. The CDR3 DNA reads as TGTGCCAGCAGTCCTAACGCCCTACAGGTCCAACACCCGGGCACTGAAGCTTTCTTT. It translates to CASSPNALQVQHPGTEAFF.

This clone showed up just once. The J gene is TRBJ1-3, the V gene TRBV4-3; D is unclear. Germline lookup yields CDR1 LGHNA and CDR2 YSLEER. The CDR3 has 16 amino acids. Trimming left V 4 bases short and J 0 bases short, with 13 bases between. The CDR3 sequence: CASSRASTDSGNTIYF. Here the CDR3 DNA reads TGCGCCAGCAGCCGAGCCTCTACAGACTCTGGAAACACCATATATTTT.